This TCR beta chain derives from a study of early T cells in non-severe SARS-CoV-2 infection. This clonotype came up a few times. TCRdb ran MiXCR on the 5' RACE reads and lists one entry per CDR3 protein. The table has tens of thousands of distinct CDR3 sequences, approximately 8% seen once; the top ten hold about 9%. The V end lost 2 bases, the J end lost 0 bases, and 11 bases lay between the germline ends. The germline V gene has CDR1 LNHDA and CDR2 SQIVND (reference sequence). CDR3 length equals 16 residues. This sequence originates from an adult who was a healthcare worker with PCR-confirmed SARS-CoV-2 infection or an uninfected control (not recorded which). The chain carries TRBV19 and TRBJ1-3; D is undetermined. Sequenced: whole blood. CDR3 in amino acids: CASSIPLGSSGNTIYF. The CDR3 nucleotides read TGTGCCAGTAGTATACCACTTGGGTCCTCTGGAAACACCATATATTTT. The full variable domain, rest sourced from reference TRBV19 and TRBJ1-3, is DGGITQSPKYLFRKEGQNVTLSCEQNLNHDAMYWYRQDPGQGLRLIYYSQIVNDFQKGDIAEGYSVSREKKESFPLTVTSAQKNPTAFYLCASSIPLGSSGNTIYFGEGSWLTVV.